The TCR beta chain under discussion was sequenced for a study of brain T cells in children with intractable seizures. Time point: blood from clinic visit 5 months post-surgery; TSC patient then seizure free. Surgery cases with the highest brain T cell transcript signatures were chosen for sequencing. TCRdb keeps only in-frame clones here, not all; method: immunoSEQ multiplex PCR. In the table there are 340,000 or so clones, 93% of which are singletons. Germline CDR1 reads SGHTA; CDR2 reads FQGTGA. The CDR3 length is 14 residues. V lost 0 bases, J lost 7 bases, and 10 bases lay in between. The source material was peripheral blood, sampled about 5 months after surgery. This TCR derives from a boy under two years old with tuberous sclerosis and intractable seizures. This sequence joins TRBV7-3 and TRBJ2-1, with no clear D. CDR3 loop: CASSLTERTNEQFF. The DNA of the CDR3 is TGTGCCAGCAGCTTAACTGAGCGAACGAATGAGCAGTTCTTC.